The 22 T cell receptor beta chains below all came from one sample that was sequenced in a study of T cells of healthy individuals. TCRdb passed the 5' RACE reads through MiXCR, listing each CDR3 protein once. The sample yields fewer than 90,000 distinct CDR3 sequences, roughly 5% seen once. The receptor set was obtained from a female donor in good health.

This clonotype occurred many times. J is TRBJ1-1 and V is TRBV28; D unclear. V shed 3 bases and J shed 3 bases, with 8 bases lying between them. Per germline, CDR1 MDHEN and CDR2 SYDVKM. The CDR3 is made up of 13 amino acids. CDR3 nucleotide sequence: TGTGCCAGCAGTTTGAAGGGATACACTGAAGCTTTCTTT. This codes for CASSLKGYTEAFF.

This clonotype has more than one count but fewer than ten. The V call is TRBV12-3 or TRBV12-4, the J call TRBJ2-3; unclear D gene. CDR3 length: 16 amino acids. V was cut by 5 bases and J by 3 bases, with 18 bases left in between. The chain's CDR3 is CASSGYSTGSTDTQYF. The DNA for the CDR3 is TGTGCCAGCAGTGGATACTCGACGGGCAGTACAGATACGCAGTATTTT.

This clonotype has ten or more counts. A junction boundary mismatches the germline segment, possibly from a read error. The rearrangement links TRBV7-2 to TRBJ1-1, with TRBD1 matching 7 bases. The CDR3 is 15 amino acids. Per the germline V gene, CDR1 is SGHTA and CDR2 is FQGNSA. The CDR3 is CASSLALRVERGPRF. For the CDR3, the DNA is TGTGCCAGCAGCTTAGCGTTGCGGGTCGAGAGGGGGCCGAGGTTT. The full variable domain, rest sourced from reference TRBV7-2 and TRBJ1-1, is GAGVSQSPSNKVTEKGKDVELRCDPISGHTALYWYRQSLGQGLEFLIYFQGNSAPDKSGLPSDRFSAERTGGSVSTLTIQRTQQEDSAVYLCASSLALRVERGPRFGQGTRLTVV.

This sequence joins TRBV4-2 and TRBJ1-6, with TRBD1 matching 10 bases. The V gene's germline CDR1 is LGHNA and CDR2 YNFKEQ. This CDR3 is 15 amino acids long. The ends lost 3 bases at V and 9 bases at J; junction bases unmatched: 5. The DNA of the CDR3 is TGTGCCAGCAGCCAGGTCGGGACAGGGGTTTCACCCCTCCACTTT. Amino acids: CASSQVGTGVSPLHF.

This clonotype was counted many times. The CDR3 protein is CSVGTSGNEQFF. The CDR3 coding sequence is TGCAGCGTCGGGACTAGCGGCAATGAGCAGTTCTTC. V gene TRBV29-1 combines with J gene TRBJ2-1, with 11 nucleotides matching TRBD2. The CDR3 has 12 residues. CDR1 is SQVTM and CDR2 is ANQGSEA in the germline V gene. The V gene end was trimmed by 6 bases and the J gene end by 6 bases; junction bases not matched to a gene: 1.

This clonotype has ten or more counts. The J gene is TRBJ2-3, the V gene TRBV5-4; the match to TRBD2 covers 11 bases. The CDR3 runs 16 residues. CDR1 and CDR2 from the germline V gene are SGHNT and YYREEE (reference sequence). V was clipped by 3 bases and J by 4 bases; unmatched bases: 7. The DNA for the CDR3 is TGTGCCAGCAGCTCGCAAACTAGCGGGAGCCCAGATACGCAGTATTTT. Amino acids: CASSSQTSGSPDTQYF.

Many counts were recorded for this clonotype. The chain combines TRBV24-1 with TRBJ1-5; no clear D gene. V gave up 1 base and J gave up 2 bases, with 2 bases separating them. This CDR3 is built from 13 residues. The V gene's germline CDR1 is KGHDR and CDR2 SFDVKD. The CDR3 coding sequence is TGTGCCACCAGTGATTTCGGCAATCAGCCCCAGCATTTT. Protein product: CATSDFGNQPQHF.

The chain recombines TRBV28 with TRBJ2-1; the D gene is possibly TRBD1 (6 bases). The CDR3 is 18 residues long. CDR1 MDHEN and CDR2 SYDVKM come from the germline V gene. With 3 bases removed from V and 3 bases from J, the gap between germline ends came to 21 bases. The DNA of the CDR3 is TGTGCCAGCAGTTTGCCGAACAACCTCTGGACAGACTACAATGAGCAGTTCTTC. The encoded protein is CASSLPNNLWTDYNEQFF. Looking up the rest from reference TRBV28 and TRBJ2-1 gives the full variable domain: DVKVTQSSRYLVKRTGEKVFLECVQDMDHENMFWYRQDPGLGLRLIYFSYDVKMKEKGDIPEGYSVSREKKERFSLILESASTNQTSMYLCASSLPNNLWTDYNEQFFGPGTRLTVL.

This clonotype was seen ten or more times. This sequence joins TRBV19 and TRBJ2-3, with 8 bases matching TRBD1. Germline V gives CDR1 LNHDA, CDR2 SQIVND (reference sequence). This CDR3 is 14 amino acids long. Trimming at V came to 7 bases and at J to 0 bases, leaving 3 bases not matched to a gene. The chain's CDR3 is CASTRTGSTDTQYF. CDR3 coding DNA: TGTGCCAGTACGCGGACAGGGAGCACAGATACGCAGTATTTT.

This clonotype was counted at least ten times. V is TRBV27 and J is TRBJ1-1; D unresolved. The CDR3 contains 13 residues. Trimming shortened V by 3 bases and J by 0 bases, and 5 bases separated the two germline ends. Germline V gene data show CDR1 as MNHEY and CDR2 as SMNVEV (reference sequence). The CDR3: CASSLALNTEAFF. DNA for the CDR3: TGTGCCAGCAGTTTGGCGCTGAACACTGAAGCTTTCTTT.

The rearrangement joins TRBV19 to TRBJ2-2, with TRBD1 matching over 7 bases. The V gene's germline CDR1 is LNHDA and CDR2 SQIVND (reference sequence). Trimming removed 8 bases from V and 2 bases from J; junction bases left unmatched: 5. The CDR3 is 14 residues long. CDR3 nucleotides: TGTGCCAGTTTGAGACAGGGAAACACCGGGGAGCTGTTTTTT. This codes for CASLRQGNTGELFF.

In its sample, this clonotype was seen a few times. The CDR3 DNA sequence: TGTGCCAGCAGCCAAGAACCTTATGCGGGCAATGAGCAGTTCTTC. Its protein is CASSQEPYAGNEQFF. The rearrangement joins TRBV3-1 to TRBJ2-1, with a tentative D call TRBD2 (5 bases). Germline values: CDR1 LGHDT, CDR2 YNNKEL (reference sequence). V was shortened by 0 bases and J by 6 bases, with 12 bases between the two germline ends. The CDR3 loop spans 15 amino acids.

The table lists this clonotype with many counts. The chain couples TRBV5-5 to TRBJ1-2, with no clear D. In germline, CDR1 is SGHKS, CDR2 YYEKEE (reference sequence). The ends were cut back, 2 bases at V and 8 bases at J, with 7 bases in the middle. The length of the CDR3 is 11 residues. The CDR3 spells CASSLSGGYTF. The CDR3 region has the DNA TGTGCCAGCAGCTTAAGCGGCGGCTACACCTTC. Combining the CDR3 with reference TRBV5-5 and TRBJ1-2 gives the whole variable domain DAGVTQSPTHLIKTRGQQVTLRCSPISGHKSVSWYQQVLGQGPQFIFQYYEKEERGRGNFPDRFSARQFPNYSSELNVNALLLGDSALYLCASSLSGGYTFGSGTRLTVV.

This clonotype occurred many times. J is TRBJ2-5 and V is TRBV4-1; TRBD1 agrees at 7 bases. V dropped 1 base and J dropped 2; count of bases not matched to a gene: 13. CDR1 MGHRA and CDR2 YSYEKL come from the germline V gene. The CDR3 spans 18 residues. CDR3 nucleotide sequence: TGCGCCAGCAGCCAAGCGCCGACAGGGAGTCCCTTTCAAGAGACCCAGTACTTC. Its protein is CASSQAPTGSPFQETQYF.

Ten or more counts support this clonotype. This sequence joins TRBV12-3 or TRBV12-4 and TRBJ2-1; possible D gene TRBD2, 5 bases. The CDR3 covers 17 residues. The ends were cut back, 1 base at V and 0 bases at J, with 13 bases in the middle. The CDR3 is CASSLVPLADSYNEQFF. CDR3 nucleotide sequence: TGTGCCAGCAGTTTAGTTCCCCTAGCAGACTCCTACAATGAGCAGTTCTTC.

This clonotype has only a few counts. This chain links TRBV2 with TRBJ1-4; possible D gene TRBD1, 5 bases. The germline gives CDR1 SNHLY, CDR2 FYNNEI. The CDR3 spans 13 residues. Trimming shortened V by 7 bases and J by 4 bases, and 10 bases separated the two germline ends. The CDR3 DNA reads TGTGCCAGCAAGGGACGGATTAATGAAAAACTGTTTTTT. Protein: CASKGRINEKLFF.

This clonotype was counted only a few times. The rearrangement uses TRBV3-1 and TRBJ1-2; D is undetermined. The ends were cut back, 4 bases at V and 4 bases at J, with 10 bases in the middle. Germline values: CDR1 LGHDT, CDR2 YNNKEL (reference sequence). CDR3 length: 13 amino acids. The CDR3 spells CASSPLGLYGYTF. The CDR3 bases are TGTGCCAGCAGCCCGTTGGGCCTCTATGGCTACACCTTC.

CDR3 residues: CASSLTGRSQPQHF. The CDR3 nucleotides are TGTGCCAGCAGCCTCACGGGAAGGAGTCAGCCCCAGCATTTT. The rearrangement uses TRBV4-2 and TRBJ1-5; D is unclear. CDR1 is LGHNA, CDR2 YNFKEQ, per germline. V was cut by 4 bases and J by 6 bases, with 13 bases left in between. The CDR3 is made up of 14 amino acids.

This clonotype was counted only a few times. The chain combines TRBV6-1 with TRBJ1-1, with D unclear. V was shortened by 6 bases and J by 8 bases, with 10 bases between the two germline ends. The CDR3 runs to 11 residues. Germline CDR1 MNHNS, CDR2 SASEGT. DNA for the CDR3: TGTGCCAGCAGAGTGACCTTAGAAGCTTTCTTT. It is translated as CASRVTLEAFF.

This clonotype was counted at least ten times. The rearrangement joins TRBV28 to TRBJ2-4; 10 bases line up with TRBD1. J lost 7 bases, V lost 5 bases, and 2 bases had no gene match. The CDR3 runs 13 residues. Germline assignment: CDR1 MDHEN and CDR2 SYDVKM. CDR3 protein: CASSRDRGNIQYF. CDR3 bases: TGTGCCAGCAGTAGGGACAGGGGCAACATTCAGTACTTC. The entire variable domain, with the rest obtained from reference TRBV28 and TRBJ2-4, is as follows: DVKVTQSSRYLVKRTGEKVFLECVQDMDHENMFWYRQDPGLGLRLIYFSYDVKMKEKGDIPEGYSVSREKKERFSLILESASTNQTSMYLCASSRDRGNIQYFGAGTRLSVL.

In its sample, this clonotype was seen many times. V gene TRBV27 combines with J gene TRBJ2-7, with TRBD2 matching over 8 bases. The germline V gene encodes CDR1 MNHEY and CDR2 SMNVEV (reference sequence). The CDR3 totals 14 residues. Germline trimming cut 6 bases from V and 2 bases from J; bases unmatched to any gene: 6. The CDR3 nucleotides read TGTGCCAGCAGACGGGGGGGGGTAACCTACGAGCAGTACTTC. It translates to CASRRGGVTYEQYF.

The chain has TRBV6-6 and TRBJ1-2, with D unresolved. Germline loops: CDR1 MNHNY, CDR2 SVGAGI (reference sequence). CDR3 size: 13 residues. Trimming pared 2 bases from V and 2 bases from J, leaving 6 bases between. CDR3: CASSYGANYGYTF. The CDR3 DNA is TGTGCCAGCAGTTACGGCGCAAACTATGGCTACACCTTC.